This T cell receptor beta chain was retrieved from a study of CD8 T cells in ankylosing spondylitis. General study findings and limits: A TCR beta motif made of about eight highly homologous variants seemed typical of ankylosing spondylitis blood. As for the disease-linked clones, they showed a CD8+ phenotype and occurred at relatively low frequencies in peripheral blood.

Deletions cut 0 bases from V and 4 bases from J, with 13 bases between. The CDR3 totals 15 residues. In germline, CDR1 is MNHEY, CDR2 SVGAGI. Regarding this clonotype: Its antigen is as yet unknown.

TCRdb processed the 5' RACE reads anew with MiXCR; each CDR3 protein has one entry. Of under 850,000 distinct CDR3 sequences in the sample, under 20% were seen once. The sequence was obtained from a male donor with ankylosing spondylitis. This chain connects TRBV6-5 to TRBJ2-7, with D tentatively TRBD1 or TRBD2 (5 bases each). The sequenced sample consisted of blood, either unsorted or a sorted T cell fraction (not recorded which). The CDR3 region has the DNA TGTGCCAGCAGTTACTCGGGGGTTGGTGGATACGAGCAGTACTTC. This encodes CASSYSGVGGYEQYF.